Below, 8 T cell receptor beta chains from the same sample are listed, as sequenced in a study of glioma-infiltrating T cells after dendritic cell vaccination. Sequencing used immunoSEQ multiplex PCR; TCRdb keeps in-frame clones, though not all of them. The repertoire includes over 55,000 clones, 81% of them detected once, and approximately 7.9% sits in the top ten. The sequences come from blood, collected before dendritic cell vaccination. The receptors shown here come from a human donor with glioblastoma.

This chain uses TRBV7-9 with TRBJ2-3; TRBD2 matches at 8 bases. With 1 base clipped from V and 8 bases from J, the junction kept 8 bases outside the gene matches. This CDR3 spans 15 amino acids. Germline values: CDR1 SEHNR, CDR2 FQNEAQ (reference sequence). The CDR3 loop is CASSLVGGEWSTQYF. The CDR3 DNA reads TGTGCCAGCAGCTTAGTCGGGGGGGAATGGTCTACGCAGTATTTT.

The chain carries TRBV2 and TRBJ1-2, with 7 bases identical to TRBD1. Germline CDR1 SNHLY, CDR2 FYNNEI. This CDR3 has 13 residues. The ends lost 7 bases at V and 2 bases at J; junction bases unmatched: 4. The CDR3, as DNA: TGTGCCAGCACCCTACAGGGGAACTATGGCTACACCTTC. It translates to CASTLQGNYGYTF.

This sequence joins TRBV21-1 and TRBJ2-3; whether TRBD2, the table's D call, matches the DNA was not checked. TRBV21-1 constitutes a pseudogene. The length of the CDR3 is 19 residues. The CDR3 loop is CASSKGGLCSAYSTDTQYF. The CDR3 DNA is TGTGCCAGCAGCAAAGGAGGACTCTGCTCCGCATACAGCACAGATACGCAGTATTTT.

V usage is TRBV19 and J usage is TRBJ1-4; TRBD1 is a possible D gene (5 bases). Trimming left V 9 bases short and J 8 bases short, with 13 bases between. From germline, CDR1 is LNHDA and CDR2 SQIVND (reference sequence). The CDR3 covers 12 residues. CDR3: CASRWGEEKLFF. In DNA form, the CDR3 reads TGTGCCAGCAGATGGGGGGAGGAAAAACTGTTTTTT.

CDR3: CASSLRGEGYGYTF. DNA of the CDR3: TGTGCCAGCAGCTTGCGGGGGGAAGGCTATGGCTACACCTTC. The rearrangement joins TRBV7-9 to TRBJ1-2; maybe TRBD1 (5 bases). The V gene lost 3 bases and the J gene lost 4 bases, with 12 bases spanning the gap. This CDR3 spans 14 amino acids. CDR1 is SEHNR, CDR2 FQNEAQ, per germline (reference sequence).

The chain recombines TRBV12-5 with TRBJ1-5; 8 bases are shared with TRBD1. Germline assignment: CDR1 LGHNT and CDR2 FRNRAP. This CDR3 comprises 16 residues. J was trimmed by 3 bases and V by 1 base; bases with no gene match: 5. CDR3: CASGLENRGVNQPQHF. The DNA of the CDR3 is TGTGCTAGTGGTTTGGAGAACAGGGGGGTCAATCAGCCCCAGCATTTT.

The rearrangement joins TRBV6-5 to TRBJ1-1; weak D call: TRBD1 (5 bases). The germline V and J ends were trimmed by 3 bases and 2 bases, with 10 bases remaining between them. Germline lookup yields CDR1 MNHEY and CDR2 SVGAGI. This CDR3 contains 14 residues. The CDR3 region has the DNA TGTGCCAGCAGTTATAACAGGTTAAACACTGAAGCTTTCTTT. This encodes CASSYNRLNTEAFF.

This clone was seen a single time. The chain is built from TRBV2 and TRBJ2-1; 8 bases fit TRBD2. CDR3 length: 20 amino acids. The germline V gene has CDR1 SNHLY and CDR2 FYNNEI. Trimming cost V 11 bases and J 5 bases; bases outside gene matches: 29. The CDR3 DNA is TGTGCCGTAGGGAAGGGTACGCTTAAACAACCGGGACTAGGAGACAATGAGCAGTTCTTC. It specifies CAVGKGTLKQPGLGDNEQFF.